This is a list of T cell receptor beta chains from one sample in a study of shared clonotypes between healthy human individuals. The table came from immunoSEQ multiplex PCR; TCRdb's copy has only in-frame clones and leaves some out. The sample lists about 2.4 million clones, roughly 93% occurring once. Sample: naive CD4+ T cells from PBMCs. All receptors derive from a man aged 18 to 30 in good health. Some clones in this sample may be carry-over from other donors' samples. The CDR3 runs from the conserved cysteine through the conserved F or W. The D gene is left open where the match is weak. Clone size is stated in some rows and not others, as once, few, many or a class when expanded.

>-|TRBJ1-5|-|TRBV6-5
CASSFGGLSNQPQHF
TGTGCCAGCAGTTTTGGGGGTTTGAGCAATCAGCCCCAGCATTTT
>-|TRBJ1-4|-|TRBV5-1
CASRQGPTNEKLFF
TGCGCCAGCAGACAGGGACCAACTAATGAAAAACTGTTTTTT
>-|TRBJ2-3|TRBD1|TRBV25-1
CASSELTGGRTDTQYF
TGTGCCAGCAGTGAATTGACAGGGGGCCGCACAGATACGCAGTATTTT
>-|TRBJ2-3|TRBD1|TRBV12-5
CASGTGQAADTQYF
TGTGCTAGTGGTACTGGACAGGCCGCAGATACGCAGTATTTT
>-|TRBJ1-2|-|TRBV6-6
CASSYPRGGYTF
TGTGCCAGCAGTTACCCTCGGGGTGGCTACACCTTC
>-|TRBJ2-3|-|TRBV5-1
CASSLGGATDTQYF
TGCGCCAGCAGCTTGGGCGGCGCCACAGATACGCAGTATTTT
>-|TRBJ1-2|TRBD1|TRBV6-6
CASSYHGQGDYGYTF
TGTGCCAGCAGTTACCACGGACAGGGGGACTATGGCTACACCTTC
>once|TRBJ1-2|-|TRBV14
CASSTRTTGTGYTF
TGTGCCAGCAGCACCCGGACCACAGGGACCGGCTACACCTTC
>-|TRBJ1-2|-|TRBV28
CASSFRDKGYGYTF
TGTGCCAGCAGTTTTAGGGACAAGGGCTATGGCTACACCTTC
>-|TRBJ2-7|-|TRBV28
CASSFGGKQYF
TGTGCCAGCAGTTTTGGTGGGAAGCAGTACTTC
>-|TRBJ2-1|-|TRBV28
CASSPPGREQFF
TGTGCCAGCAGTCCCCCGGGCAGGGAGCAGTTCTTC
>few|TRBJ1-2|-|TRBV28
CASSSLGGYTF
TGTGCCAGCAGCTCCTTGGGTGGCTACACCTTC
>-|TRBJ1-1|-|TRBV7-8
CASSLAVLSRDLNTEAFF
TGTGCCAGCAGCTTAGCGGTGCTATCCCGGGACTTGAACACTGAAGCTTTCTTT
>once|TRBJ2-2|TRBD1|TRBV9
CASSVLDRDTGELFF
TGTGCCAGCAGCGTACTCGACAGGGATACCGGGGAGCTGTTTTTT
>-|TRBJ1-3|-|TRBV4-3
CASSLSPPGSSGNTIYF
TGCGCCAGCAGCTTGAGCCCCCCAGGGAGCTCTGGAAACACCATATATTTT
>-|TRBJ2-1|TRBD2|TRBV9
CASSVGTSGYLNNEQFF
TGTGCCAGCAGCGTTGGGACTAGCGGATACTTAAACAATGAGCAGTTCTTC
>-|TRBJ2-3|-|TRBV7-9
CASSLGLAGTDTQYF
TGTGCCAGCAGCTTAGGGCTAGCAGGCACAGATACGCAGTATTTT
>-|TRBJ2-5|TRBD2|TRBV18
CASSLTTAGMETQYF
TGTGCCAGCTCACTAACGACAGCGGGGATGGAGACCCAGTACTTC
>once|TRBJ2-7|-|TRBV11-1
CASSSIRPYYEQYF
TGTGCCAGCAGCTCTATACGCCCCTACTACGAGCAGTACTTC
>-|TRBJ2-7|-|TRBV6-5
CASSYSSEAFYEQYF
TGTGCCAGCAGTTACTCTTCGGAGGCCTTCTACGAGCAGTACTTC
>-|TRBJ2-2|TRBD2|TRBV5-7
CASVAGANTGELFF
TGTGCCAGCGTGGCGGGAGCGAACACCGGGGAGCTGTTTTTT
>-|TRBJ2-5|-|TRBV5-1
CASSLGGSSQETQYF
TGCGCCAGCAGCTTGGGGGGCAGCTCCCAAGAGACCCAGTACTTC
>-|TRBJ2-5|TRBD1|TRBV10-1
CASSETLGQQETQYF
TGCGCCAGCAGTGAGACCTTGGGACAGCAAGAGACCCAGTACTTC
>-|TRBJ1-5|-|TRBV28
CASVGGMGKQPQHF
TGTGCCAGCGTCGGTGGTATGGGGAAGCAGCCCCAGCATTTT
>-|TRBJ2-5|-|TRBV7-6
CASSLAQGGRETQYF
TGTGCCAGCAGCTTAGCGCAGGGGGGACGGGAGACCCAGTACTTC
>-|TRBJ2-2|-|TRBV29-1
CSVGGAGELFF
TGCAGCGTAGGGGGGGCCGGGGAGCTGTTTTTT
>few|TRBJ2-7|-|TRBV4-2
CASSQPRQAGYEQYF
TGTGCCAGCAGCCAGCCTCGCCAAGCGGGCTACGAGCAGTACTTC
>few|TRBJ1-1|-|TRBV6-5
CASSRGTGNTEAFF
TGTGCCAGCAGCCGCGGGACGGGGAACACTGAAGCTTTCTTT
>-|TRBJ2-7|-|TRBV9
CASSLGAAREQYF
TGTGCCAGCAGCCTGGGGGCCGCCCGGGAGCAGTACTTC
>once|TRBJ2-6|-|TRBV12-2
CARFPGISGANVLTF
TGTGCACGATTTCCGGGTATCTCTGGGGCCAACGTCCTGACTTTC
>-|TRBJ2-7|-|TRBV5-6
CASSLSPGRSYEQYF
TGTGCCAGCAGCTTGTCCCCAGGTCGCTCCTACGAGCAGTACTTC
>-|TRBJ1-2|TRBD1|TRBV6-1
CASSGQGAFGGYTF
TGTGCCAGCAGTGGACAGGGGGCATTTGGTGGCTACACCTTC
>once|TRBJ2-3|-|TRBV5-1
CASSLGRGETDTQYF
TGCGCCAGCAGCTTGGGAAGGGGAGAAACAGATACGCAGTATTTT
>once|TRBJ2-1|-|TRBV14
CASSPSLGVSSYNEQFF
TGTGCCAGCAGCCCGTCCCTGGGGGTGAGCTCCTACAATGAGCAGTTCTTC
>-|TRBJ2-7|-|TRBV4-3
CASSRDSYLYEQYF
TGCGCCAGCAGCCGAGACTCCTACCTTTACGAGCAGTACTTC
>-|TRBJ2-3|TRBD1|TRBV5-1
CASSLPGTGLTDTQYF
TGCGCCAGCAGCCTTCCCGGGACAGGTCTCACAGATACGCAGTATTTT
>-|TRBJ2-7|-|TRBV19
CASSTTYEQYF
TGTGCCAGTAGTACAACCTACGAGCAGTACTTC
>-|TRBJ1-1|TRBD1|TRBV6-1
CASRRDRGGTEAFF
TGTGCCAGCAGGAGGGACAGGGGAGGAACTGAAGCTTTCTTT
>-|TRBJ1-1|-|TRBV10-1
CASSPTAVNTEAFF
TGCGCCAGCAGTCCTACCGCCGTTAACACTGAAGCTTTCTTT
>-|TRBJ2-1|TRBD2|TRBV9
CASSVELAGTNNEQFF
TGTGCCAGCAGCGTAGAACTAGCGGGAACAAACAATGAGCAGTTCTTC
>-|TRBJ2-3|-|TRBV5-6
CASTRNGASTDTQYF
TGTGCCAGCACTCGGAATGGAGCTAGCACAGATACGCAGTATTTT
>-|TRBJ2-7|-|TRBV18
CASSPAAGDYEQYF
TGTGCCAGCTCACCGGCGGCAGGGGACTACGAGCAGTACTTC
>-|TRBJ1-5|-|TRBV7-2
CASSSAGAGVRQPQHF
TGTGCCAGCAGCTCGGCGGGGGCAGGGGTGAGGCAGCCCCAGCATTTT
>-|TRBJ2-2|-|TRBV28
CARGWVTGELFF
TGTGCCAGGGGATGGGTCACCGGGGAGCTGTTTTTT
>-|TRBJ2-4|-|TRBV5-1
CASSLMVGATGNIQYF
TGCGCCAGCAGCTTGATGGTGGGAGCTACCGGTAACATTCAGTACTTC
>-|TRBJ2-2|TRBD1|TRBV10-3
CAISERTGEAGELFF
TGTGCCATCAGTGAAAGGACAGGGGAAGCCGGGGAGCTGTTTTTT
>-|TRBJ1-4|TRBD1|TRBV6-1
CACGGTALDEKLFF
TGTGCGTGCGGGGGGACAGCCCTTGATGAAAAACTGTTTTTT
>-|TRBJ1-6|-|TRBV28
CASSLEGPSPLHF
TGTGCCAGCAGTTTAGAGGGCCCTTCACCCCTCCACTTT
>-|TRBJ2-7|-|TRBV6-6
CASRWAVSNSEQYF
TGTGCCAGCAGATGGGCCGTAAGTAACTCCGAGCAGTACTTC
>-|TRBJ1-3|-|TRBV5-1
CASSPDTVRSGNTIYF
TGCGCCAGCAGCCCAGACACGGTGCGCTCTGGAAACACCATATATTTT
>-|TRBJ2-7|-|TRBV7-2
CASSSHILSSYEQYF
TGTGCCAGCAGCTCTCACATCCTTAGCTCCTACGAGCAGTACTTC
>-|TRBJ2-7|-|TRBV6-6
CASSYSQGTYEQYF
TGTGCCAGCAGTTACTCGCAGGGTACCTACGAGCAGTACTTC
>-|TRBJ1-2|-|TRBV28
CASSLGLNYGYTF
TGTGCCAGCAGTTTAGGGCTCAACTATGGCTACACCTTC
>-|TRBJ1-2|-|TRBV28
CASSLGTRLRDYGYTF
TGTGCCAGCAGTTTAGGGACCCGATTAAGAGATTATGGCTACACCTTC
>-|TRBJ1-1|-|TRBV30
CAWRSEAEAFF
TGTGCCTGGAGGTCGGAGGCTGAAGCTTTCTTT
>-|TRBJ2-3|TRBD2|TRBV9
CASSGPGGLTSTDTQYF
TGTGCCAGCAGCGGACCGGGGGGACTGACTAGCACAGATACGCAGTATTTT
>-|TRBJ2-7|TRBD1|TRBV28
CASSPPTGAPREQYF
TGTGCCAGCAGTCCTCCGACAGGGGCCCCTCGCGAGCAGTACTTC
>-|TRBJ1-4|TRBD1|TRBV27
CASRSGQGILVGEKLFF
TGTGCCAGCAGGTCGGGACAGGGAATATTGGTCGGCGAAAAACTGTTTTTT